This T cell receptor beta chain was sequenced during a study of identical twins. MiXCR, run by TCRdb on the 5' RACE reads, gives a single entry per CDR3 protein. In the table there are 470,000 or so distinct CDR3 sequences, roughly 26% of which are singletons. V was pared by 4 bases and J by 5 bases, with 5 bases between. This CDR3 is 11 amino acids long. Germline V gene lookup returns CDR1 SNHLY and CDR2 FYNNEI. This clonotype was detected a few times. The data were also submitted as part of a second study, on T cells expressing NK-cell markers. This second study says: It was sorted CD3+CD56-NKG2C+, CD3+CD56+NKG2C- and CD3+CD56+NKG2C+ T cells that provided the TCR beta repertoires. In several donors, dominant clonotypes made up about 25-60.1% of CD3+CD56-NKG2C+ cells.

The receptor was derived from a woman aged 18-30 years in good health. The chain couples TRBV2 to TRBJ1-1; no firm D call. Sequenced: CD4+ T cells sorted from blood. CDR3 amino acids: CASSVSTEAFF. The CDR3 nucleotides read TGTGCCAGCAGTGTTTCTACTGAAGCTTTCTTT. The full variable domain, rest sourced from reference TRBV2 and TRBJ1-1, is EPEVTQTPSHQVTQMGQEVILRCVPISNHLYFYWYRQILGQKVEFLVSFYNNEISEKSEIFDDQFSVERPDGSNFTLKIRSTKLEDSAMYFCASSVSTEAFFGQGTRLTVV.